The 26 T cell receptor beta chains in this list originate from one sample, sequenced in a study of T cell clonotyping in hematopoietic cell transplantation. TCRdb's copy holds only in-frame clones and misses some; the assay was immunoSEQ multiplex PCR. The data hold 10,000 or so clones, with nearly 98% observed a single time. Material: peripheral blood mononuclear cells, obtained 100 days after allogeneic stem cell transplant. These receptors were obtained from a male patient aged 60-70 years who had an allogeneic stem cell transplant from a related donor, so the T cells may come from the graft donor. Some clones in this sample may be carry-over from other donors' samples.

J is TRBJ2-7 and V is TRBV5-1; a weak D match, TRBD2 (6 bases). Trimming took off 7 bases at V and 3 bases at J, with 11 bases between the two ends. The CDR3 has 12 residues. Germline CDR1 and CDR2: SGHRS and YFSETQ. This CDR3 reads CASARGDYEQYF. In DNA form, the CDR3 reads TGCGCCAGCGCGCGGGGAGACTACGAGCAGTACTTC.

This clone was seen a single time. The chain employs TRBV6-6 and TRBJ1-5; TRBD1 matches 10 bases. This CDR3 spans 15 amino acids. Germline V gene data show CDR1 as MNHNY and CDR2 as SVGAGI (reference sequence). V gave up 8 bases and J gave up 6 bases; unmatched junction bases: 10. CDR3 bases: TGTGCCAGCGTCGAATCGACAGGGGGCGTTCAGCCCCAGCATTTT. As protein: CASVESTGGVQPQHF.

The chain carries TRBV5-4 and TRBJ1-2; a possible D gene is TRBD1 (6 bases). Germline CDR1 SGHNT, CDR2 YYREEE (reference sequence). The CDR3 totals 13 residues. V lost 4 bases and J 13 bases, leaving 20 bases between the germline ends. The CDR3 protein is CASSNAIRGRVTF. Here the CDR3 DNA reads TGTGCCAGCAGCAATGCCATCAGGGGTAGGGTCACCTTC.

This chain joins TRBV10-3 and TRBJ1-1, with D perhaps matching TRBD1 (6 bases). Trimming stripped 10 bases from V and 5 bases from J, with 23 bases between. The length of the CDR3 is 15 residues. CDR1 is ENHRY and CDR2 is SYGVKD in the germline V gene. CDR3 amino acids: CATTAYTGLDTEAFF. CDR3 in DNA: TGTGCCACCACCGCCTATACAGGGTTAGATACTGAAGCTTTCTTT.

The chain uses TRBV7-2 and TRBJ2-7; a possible D gene is TRBD2 (5 bases). This CDR3 comprises 15 residues. V lost 5 bases and J lost 8, with 22 bases in between. Germline V gene sequence: CDR1 SGHTA, CDR2 FQGNSA. In nucleotides, the CDR3 is TGTGCCAGCAGCGTAGATCCTAGGACTCAACTACAGCAGTACTTC. Protein product: CASSVDPRTQLQQYF.

The J gene is TRBJ2-7, the V gene TRBV11-3; TRBD1 matches at 9 bases. This CDR3 spans 15 amino acids. V was clipped by 0 bases and J by 5 bases; unmatched bases: 5. Per the germline V gene, CDR1 is SGHNT and CDR2 is YENEEA. CDR3 amino acids: CASSLEGQGFHEQYF. The DNA for the CDR3 is TGTGCCAGCAGCTTAGAGGGACAGGGCTTTCACGAGCAGTACTTC.

The gene calls are TRBV19 and TRBJ1-2, with 8 bases fitting TRBD1. The J segment lost 7 bases and the V segment lost 3 bases, leaving 7 bases of the junction unmatched. The CDR3 length is 14 residues. Germline CDR1 LNHDA, CDR2 SQIVND (reference sequence). The CDR3 loop is CASSMATGEVGYTF. Written as DNA, the CDR3 is TGTGCCAGTAGTATGGCGACAGGGGAAGTTGGCTACACCTTC.

The rearrangement uses TRBV19 and TRBJ2-7; 10 bases agree with TRBD1. CDR1 LNHDA and CDR2 SQIVND come from the germline V gene (reference sequence). J gave up 5 bases and V 6 bases, and 4 bases lay outside the gene matches. There are 13 residues in the CDR3. The CDR3 nucleotides are TGTGCCAGTAGGGGACAGGGGAGCAACGAGCAGTACTTC. This gives the protein CASRGQGSNEQYF.

The chain recombines TRBV7-9 with TRBJ1-5; tentatively, D is TRBD1 (5 bases). In germline, CDR1 is SEHNR, CDR2 FQNEAQ (reference sequence). V was cut by 5 bases and J by 7 bases, with 12 bases left in between. The CDR3 is made up of 13 amino acids. CDR3 sequence (DNA): TGTGCCAGCAGCATTCAGGGTCGCCAGCCCCAGCATTTT. Its protein product is CASSIQGRQPQHF.

The V and J genes are TRBV7-9 and TRBJ2-5; 12 positions agree with TRBD2. This CDR3 contains 17 residues. J gave up 4 bases and V 3 bases, and 9 bases lay outside the gene matches. Germline CDR1 is SEHNR and CDR2 is FQNEAQ (reference sequence). CDR3 DNA sequence: TGTGCCAGCAGCTTTGATCTAGCGGGGGGGCCGGGAGAGACCCAGTACTTC. Its protein is CASSFDLAGGPGETQYF.

The V gene is TRBV6-4, the J gene TRBJ2-2; the match to TRBD1 covers 12 bases. V shed 6 bases, J shed 4 bases, and the junction held 0 bases outside the gene matches. Germline V gene data show CDR1 as MRHNA and CDR2 as SNTAGT. The CDR3 has 14 amino acids. CDR3 amino acids: CASRGQGATGELFF. The CDR3 nucleotides read TGTGCCAGCAGGGGACAGGGGGCCACCGGGGAGCTGTTTTTT.

This clone was seen more than once but under ten times. This rearrangement joins TRBV28 to TRBJ1-5; D remains unclear. Germline CDR1 is MDHEN and CDR2 is SYDVKM. The CDR3 spans 11 residues. The ends were cut back, 5 bases at V and 4 bases at J, with 3 bases in the middle. The CDR3 nucleotides are TGTGCCAGCAGTGAAAATCAGCCCCAGCATTTT. Amino acid sequence: CASSENQPQHF. Supplemented by reference TRBV28 and TRBJ1-5, the full variable domain reads DVKVTQSSRYLVKRTGEKVFLECVQDMDHENMFWYRQDPGLGLRLIYFSYDVKMKEKGDIPEGYSVSREKKERFSLILESASTNQTSMYLCASSENQPQHFGDGTRLSIL.

The V and J genes are TRBV6-5 and TRBJ1-3; weak D call: TRBD1 (5 bases). From germline, CDR1 is MNHEY and CDR2 SVGAGI. V was trimmed by 8 bases and J by 2 bases, leaving 16 bases between them. CDR3 size: 15 residues. CDR3 sequence (DNA): TGTGCCAGCGGCCGAGGCGGGGCCCCTGGAAACACCATATATTTT. Protein product: CASGRGGAPGNTIYF.

This clone came up once. V usage is TRBV5-6 and J usage is TRBJ2-3; TRBD1 matches 8 bases. The CDR3 is 15 residues long. CDR1 is SGHDT, CDR2 YYEEEE, per germline. Trimming took 4 bases from V and 1 from J; bases not matched to a gene: 5. The CDR3 nucleotides read TGTGCCAGCAGCCAACCGGGACAGGGCACAGATACGCAGTATTTT. Translated, it gives CASSQPGQGTDTQYF.

This sequence joins TRBV5-1 and TRBJ2-7; 7 bases align to TRBD2. Germline values: CDR1 SGHRS, CDR2 YFSETQ. The CDR3 loop spans 14 amino acids. Trimming took 0 bases from V and 7 from J; bases not matched to a gene: 7. For the CDR3, the DNA is TGCGCCAGCAGCTTGGAGGGGAGGGACGGGGAGCAGTACTTC. Its translation: CASSLEGRDGEQYF.

This chain uses TRBV11-2 with TRBJ1-1; D call uncertain. Germline values: CDR1 SGHAT, CDR2 FQNNGV. This CDR3 comprises 13 residues. Deletions cut 4 bases from V and 5 bases from J, with 11 bases between. The CDR3 sequence: CASSSTATTEAFF. The CDR3 DNA reads as TGTGCCAGCAGCTCCACCGCGACAACTGAAGCTTTCTTT.

V usage is TRBV30 and J usage is TRBJ2-7; TRBD2 might be the D (6 bases). The CDR3 runs to 16 residues. The germline V gene has CDR1 GTSNPN and CDR2 SVGIG (reference sequence). Trimming stripped 3 bases from V and 3 bases from J, with 21 bases between. CDR3 in amino acids: CAWSMSGGSRFYEQYF. The CDR3 region has the DNA TGTGCCTGGAGCATGTCCGGAGGGAGCCGGTTCTACGAGCAGTACTTC.

The rearrangement joins TRBV10-3 to TRBJ1-1, with D unresolved. V dropped 6 bases and J dropped 6 bases, with 11 bases sitting between them. The CDR3 has 12 residues. CDR1 ENHRY and CDR2 SYGVKD come from the germline V gene. The CDR3 loop is CAISHDLSEAFF. CDR3 nucleotide sequence: TGTGCCATCAGCCACGATCTATCTGAAGCTTTCTTT.

The CDR3 region is CASSDFPGGGVGYTF. The DNA of the CDR3 is TGTGCCAGCAGTGATTTTCCGGGCGGTGGGGTTGGCTACACCTTC. The genes are TRBV6-1 and TRBJ1-2; D not certain. This CDR3 spans 15 amino acids. Trimming removed 3 bases from V and 7 bases from J, with 18 bases in between. CDR1 and CDR2 from the germline V gene are MNHNS and SASEGT.

The V call is TRBV28, the J call TRBJ2-3; TRBD2 matches at 10 bases. J gave up 4 bases and V 1 base, and 5 bases lay outside the gene matches. The length of the CDR3 is 16 residues. Per the germline V gene, CDR1 is MDHEN and CDR2 is SYDVKM. For the CDR3, the DNA is TGTGCCAGCAGTTTATCCAGCGGGGGGGCCCCAGATACGCAGTATTTT. Amino acid sequence: CASSLSSGGAPDTQYF.

The rearrangement joins TRBV9 to TRBJ2-7; no definite D call. Germline CDR1 is SGDLS and CDR2 is YYNGEE. The ends were cut back, 3 bases at V and 3 bases at J, with 1 base in the middle. The CDR3 sequence is 10 residues long. For the CDR3, the DNA is TGTGCCAGCAGCGACTACGAGCAGTACTTC. This codes for CASSDYEQYF.

The gene calls are TRBV14 and TRBJ2-3, with D hard to call. V was pared by 0 bases and J by 6 bases, with 4 bases between. This CDR3 is built from 12 residues. Germline loops: CDR1 SGHDN, CDR2 FVKESK. The chain's CDR3 is CASSQDWDTQYF. The DNA of the CDR3 is TGTGCCAGCAGCCAAGACTGGGATACGCAGTATTTT.

The chain employs TRBV7-2 and TRBJ1-4, with 9 bases identical to TRBD1. CDR1 SGHTA and CDR2 FQGNSA come from the germline V gene. The ends lost 5 bases at V and 10 bases at J; junction bases unmatched: 11. The CDR3 totals 15 residues. The CDR3 region has the DNA TGTGCCAGCAGCCCAGTCGGGACAGGGCAGCGAAAACTGTTTTTT. This sequence encodes CASSPVGTGQRKLFF.

The chain combines TRBV7-8 with TRBJ2-2; D may be TRBD1 or TRBD2 (5 bases each). Trimming took 6 bases from V and 6 from J, leaving 14 bases between them. The CDR3 totals 14 residues. Germline loops: CDR1 SGHVS, CDR2 FQNEAQ. The CDR3 region is CASSLVLGPGELFF. The CDR3 DNA follows: TGTGCCAGCAGTCTAGTACTGGGACCCGGGGAGCTGTTTTTT. The full variable domain, completed using reference TRBV7-8 and TRBJ2-2, is GAGVSQSPRYKVAKRGQDVALRCDPISGHVSLFWYQQALGQGPEFLTYFQNEAQLDKSGLPSDRFFAERPEGSVSTLKIQRTQQEDSAVYLCASSLVLGPGELFFGEGSRLTVL.

The table lists this clone with a few counts. The chain employs TRBV6-6 and TRBJ1-5, with 8 bases matching TRBD1. Trimming at V came to 5 bases and at J to 9 bases, leaving 6 bases not matched to a gene. Germline values: CDR1 MNHNY, CDR2 SVGAGI (reference sequence). This CDR3 has 13 amino acids. The CDR3 bases are TGTGCCAGCAGTGACAGGGGCTTTTGGCCCCAGCATTTT. Its translation is CASSDRGFWPQHF.

This clone was detected once. V usage is TRBV7-2 and J usage is TRBJ1-2; D remains ambiguous. The CDR3 consists of 13 residues. Looked up from germline, CDR1 is SGHTA and CDR2 is FQGNSA. V was pared by 7 bases and J by 8 bases, with 17 bases between. In DNA, the CDR3 is TGTGCCAGCACCCCCCTAGGGCTGTGGGGCTACACCTTC. Protein sequence: CASTPLGLWGYTF.